This T cell receptor (beta chain) was sequenced during a study of radiotherapy plus CTLA-4 blockade in lung cancer. Focal radiation was given together with CTLA-4 blockade (ipilimumab) to patients with chemo-refractory metastatic non-small-cell lung cancer. Germline CDR1 is ENHRY and CDR2 is SYGVKD. The CDR3 covers 13 residues. V gave up 7 bases and J gave up 6 bases, with 15 bases separating them. Only in-frame clones appear in the TCRdb table, and some are missing; sequencing was by immunoSEQ multiplex PCR. The table includes about 59,000 clones, about 80% detected once. The gene calls are TRBV10-3 and TRBJ1-1, with TRBD1 as a possible D gene (6 bases). The receptor was isolated from a human donor with non-small cell lung cancer whose response to radiotherapy plus ipilimumab could not be evaluated. This specimen was peripheral blood, taken from a patient treated with radiotherapy plus ipilimumab. The CDR3 DNA is TGTGCCATCACTCCCACTGGGGGCTCTGAAGCTTTCTTT. Translation gives CAITPTGGSEAFF.